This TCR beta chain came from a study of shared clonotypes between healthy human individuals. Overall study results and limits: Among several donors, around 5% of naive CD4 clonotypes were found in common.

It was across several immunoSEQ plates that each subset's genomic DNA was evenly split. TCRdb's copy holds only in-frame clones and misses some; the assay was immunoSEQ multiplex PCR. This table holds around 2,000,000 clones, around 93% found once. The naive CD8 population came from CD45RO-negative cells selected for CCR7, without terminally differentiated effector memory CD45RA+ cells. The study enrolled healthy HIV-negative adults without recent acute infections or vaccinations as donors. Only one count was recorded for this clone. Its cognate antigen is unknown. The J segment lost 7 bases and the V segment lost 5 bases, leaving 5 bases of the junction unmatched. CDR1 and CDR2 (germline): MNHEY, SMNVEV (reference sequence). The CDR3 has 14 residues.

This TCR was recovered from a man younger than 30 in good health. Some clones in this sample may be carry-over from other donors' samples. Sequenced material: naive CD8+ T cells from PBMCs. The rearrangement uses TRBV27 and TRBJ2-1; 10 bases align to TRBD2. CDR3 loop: CASSPQREGNEQFF. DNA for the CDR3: TGTGCCAGCAGTCCCCAGCGGGAGGGGAATGAGCAGTTCTTC.